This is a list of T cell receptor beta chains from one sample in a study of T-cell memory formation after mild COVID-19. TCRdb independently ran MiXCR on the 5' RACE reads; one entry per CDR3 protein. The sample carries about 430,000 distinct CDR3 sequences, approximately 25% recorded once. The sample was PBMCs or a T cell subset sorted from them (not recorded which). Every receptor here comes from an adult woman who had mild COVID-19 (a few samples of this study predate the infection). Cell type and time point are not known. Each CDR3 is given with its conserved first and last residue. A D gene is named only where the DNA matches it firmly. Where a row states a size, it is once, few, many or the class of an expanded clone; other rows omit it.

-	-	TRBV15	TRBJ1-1	TGTGCCACCAGCAGAGGGAGGGGGGGGCCCAACACTGAAGCTTTCTTT	CATSRGRGGPNTEAFF
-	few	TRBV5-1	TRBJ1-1	TGCGCCAGCAGCCTACAGGATATGAACACTGAAGCTTTCTTT	CASSLQDMNTEAFF
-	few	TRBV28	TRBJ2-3	TGTGCCAGCAGTTTTGTAATCACAGATACGCAGTATTTT	CASSFVITDTQYF
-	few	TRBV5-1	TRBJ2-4	TGCGCCAGCAGCTTGGGGACAGTTAAGCATCAAAACATTCAGTACTTC	CASSLGTVKHQNIQYF
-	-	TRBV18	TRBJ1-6	TGTGCCAGCTCACCGAGGGGGATCGGGAATTCACCCCTCCACTTT	CASSPRGIGNSPLHF
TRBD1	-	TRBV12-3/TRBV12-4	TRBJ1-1	TGTGCCAGCAGTCTCGGGACAGGGGAAGACACTGAAGCTTTCTTT	CASSLGTGEDTEAFF
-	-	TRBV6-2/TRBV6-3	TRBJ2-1	TGTGCCAGCAGTCAGGGACTTGAGCAGTTCTTC	CASSQGLEQFF
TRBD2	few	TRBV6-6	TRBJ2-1	TGTGCCAGCAGGGAAGCGGGAGGGCTAGATGAGCAGTTCTTC	CASREAGGLDEQFF
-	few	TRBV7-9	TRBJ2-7	TGTGCCAGCAGCCGATATTCCGACCTTCCCCACGAGCAGTACTTC	CASSRYSDLPHEQYF
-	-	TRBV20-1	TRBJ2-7	TGCAGTGCTAGACCGAGCGGGCCCGCCTCCGAGCAGTACTTC	CSARPSGPASEQYF
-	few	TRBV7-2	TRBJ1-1	TGTGCCAGCAGCTTCTACGGTGAACCCACTGAAGCTTTCTTT	CASSFYGEPTEAFF
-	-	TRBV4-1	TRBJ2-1	TGCGCCAGCAGCTCTCTTCCCGGACTTATCTCCTACAATGAGCAGTTCTTC	CASSSLPGLISYNEQFF
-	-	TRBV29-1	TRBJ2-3	TGCAGCGTTGAAGCTAACACAGATACGCAGTATTTT	CSVEANTDTQYF
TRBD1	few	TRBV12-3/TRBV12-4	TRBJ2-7	TGTGCCAGCAGTCTGGTTCGGGACAGGAAAAACGAGCAGTACTTC	CASSLVRDRKNEQYF
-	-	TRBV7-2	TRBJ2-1	TGTGCCAGCAGCTTACGGAGGTGGGATGAGCAGTTCTTC	CASSLRRWDEQFF
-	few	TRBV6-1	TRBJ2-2	TGTGCCAGCAGTGTGCTGGGTGTCGGGGAGCTGTTTTTT	CASSVLGVGELFF
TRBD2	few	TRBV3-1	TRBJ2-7	TGTGCCAGCAGCCAAGTAGTTAGCGGGGCGTCCTACGAGCAGTACTTC	CASSQVVSGASYEQYF
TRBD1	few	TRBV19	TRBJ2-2	TGTGCCAGTAGTATCTTCATTGACAGGGTTAACACCGGGGAGCTGTTTTTT	CASSIFIDRVNTGELFF
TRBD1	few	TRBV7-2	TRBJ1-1	TGTGCCAGCAGCTTAGTAGGACAGGGGGTTGAAGCTTTCTTT	CASSLVGQGVEAFF
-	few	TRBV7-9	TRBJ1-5	TGTGCCAGCACAACGGGGGCGAATCAGCCCCAGCATTTT	CASTTGANQPQHF
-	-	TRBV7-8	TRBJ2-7	TGTGCCAGCAGCTTAGCGGGCCTCGGCGAGCAGTACTTC	CASSLAGLGEQYF
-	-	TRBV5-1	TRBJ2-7	TGCGCCAGCAGCTTGGCCGAGGCAGGGACGAGGGAGCAGTACTTC	CASSLAEAGTREQYF
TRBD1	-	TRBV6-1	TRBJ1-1	TGTGCCAGCAGCCCCCAGGGACAGATGAACACTGAAGCTTTCTTT	CASSPQGQMNTEAFF
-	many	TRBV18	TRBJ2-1	TGTGCCAGCTCACCACCGTCTCTCTCCTACAATGAGCAGTTCTTC	CASSPPSLSYNEQFF
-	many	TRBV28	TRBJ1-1	TGTGCCAGCAGCCCGAGGGAGAACACTGAAGCTTTCTTT	CASSPRENTEAFF
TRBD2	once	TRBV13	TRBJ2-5	TGTGCCAGCAGCTTAGTGGCGGGAGCACCCCAAGAGACCCAGTACTTC	CASSLVAGAPQETQYF